The present entry profiles one T cell receptor (beta chain) with its context. Method: immunoSEQ multiplex PCR; TCRdb's copy keeps in-frame clones and lacks some. The sample yields about 990,000 clones, around three quarters seen once. The sample belongs to a study of shared clonotypes between healthy human individuals. The split of CD4+ cells yielded CD45RA+ naive and CD45RA-negative memory subsets. This receptor was taken from a man aged 18 to 35 in good health. Some clones in this sample may be carry-over from other donors' samples. Input material: memory CD4+ T cells from PBMCs. Subset indicated: CD45RA-negative fraction.

The CDR3 spells CASSLGSGLYNEQFF. CDR3 nucleotides: TGTGCCAGCAGTTTAGGGTCAGGACTGTACAATGAGCAGTTCTTC. The chain carries TRBV27 and TRBJ2-1; possibly TRBD2 for D (5 bases). Germline CDR1 is MNHEY and CDR2 is SMNVEV (reference sequence). Trimming stripped 2 bases from V and 4 bases from J, with 12 bases between. The CDR3 spans 15 residues.